This is a list of T cell receptor beta chains from one sample in a study of Graves' ophthalmopathy and Graves' hyperthyroidism. TCRdb fed the multiplex PCR reads into MiXCR, producing one record per CDR3 protein. The sample shows hundreds of thousands of distinct CDR3 sequences, about 20% of them seen only once. The specimen was peripheral blood. The source of these receptors is a woman in her late teens or twenties with stable Graves' hyperthyroidism. Some clones in this sample may be carry-over from other donors' samples. Each CDR3 is given with its conserved first and last residue. Fields, in order: V gene, D gene, clone size, J gene, CDR3 DNA, CDR3 protein. A D gene is named only where the DNA matches it firmly. Clone size, where shown, is once, few, many, or a class for clones that have expanded.

>TRBV20-1|-|-|TRBJ1-5
TGCAGTGCTACCCGGGTAGGCGGGGGCGCGGGCAATCAGCCCCAGCATTTT
CSATRVGGGAGNQPQHF
>TRBV6-2/TRBV6-3|-|many|TRBJ2-6
TGTGCCAGCCGACTAGGGGGCAGCAAATATGGGCGCGGGGCCAACGTCCTGACTTTC
CASRLGGSKYGRGANVLTF
>TRBV27|-|many|TRBJ2-7
TGTGCCAGCAGTTTAGGTCGGGACTTCTCCTACGAGCAGTACTTC
CASSLGRDFSYEQYF
>TRBV12-3/TRBV12-4|-|-|TRBJ2-7
TGTGCCAGCAGTTTAGGGGGTGGGCGGACCTACGAGCAGTACTTC
CASSLGGGRTYEQYF
>TRBV7-9|TRBD1|many|TRBJ1-1
TGTGCCAGCAGCCATGGACAGGGCCAGAACACTGAAGCTTTCTTT
CASSHGQGQNTEAFF
>TRBV30|TRBD1|many|TRBJ1-2
TGTGCCTGGACAGGGGGTATACGCGGCTACACCTTC
CAWTGGIRGYTF
>TRBV7-2|TRBD1|many|TRBJ1-2
TGTGCCAGCGGTCCTGGGGACAGGTCGCCCTATGGCTACACCTTC
CASGPGDRSPYGYTF
>TRBV20-1|-|many|TRBJ1-1
TGCAGTGCTAAAGTAGGGGGGTACACTGAAGCTTTCTTT
CSAKVGGYTEAFF
>TRBV7-3|-|many|TRBJ2-2
TGTGCCAGCAGCCACGGGACTGACACCGGGGAGCTGTTTTTT
CASSHGTDTGELFF
>TRBV20-1|-|-|TRBJ2-5
TGCAGTGCTAAGACAAGTGTCCGGGAGGAGACCCAGTACTTC
CSAKTSVREETQYF
>TRBV6-1|-|-|TRBJ2-7
TGTGCCAGCAGTGAAGTTGGGACTGCGACCTACGAGCAGTACTTC
CASSEVGTATYEQYF
>TRBV15|-|-|TRBJ1-1
TGTGCCACCAGCAGAGATTCAGGCCGGAACACTGAAGCTTTCTTT
CATSRDSGRNTEAFF
>TRBV20-1|-|many|TRBJ2-2
TGCAGTGCTAGAGTACAGGGAGGGAACACCGGGGAGCTGTTTTTT
CSARVQGGNTGELFF
>TRBV11-2|-|many|TRBJ2-7
TGTGCCAGCAGCTTAGTACGCCGCGCCTACGAGCAGTACTTC
CASSLVRRAYEQYF